This TCR beta chain was captured in a study of pediatric ulcerative colitis. To note about this clone: Its target is not known.

Germline values: CDR1 SGDLS, CDR2 YYNGEE. CDR3 length equals 16 residues. V dropped 2 bases and J dropped 5 bases, with 19 bases sitting between them. During colonoscopy, one to two rectal pinch biopsies were collected. Study-wide findings and caveats: Ulcerative colitis patients shared more blood-rectal clones than controls. Repertoires came from total lymphocyte DNA, so rare subsets like regulatory T cells may be missed. Two patients' blood samples yielded substantially fewer templates. No controls had the two rectal clonotypes shared by ulcerative colitis patients.

Sequencing was performed with immunoSEQ multiplex PCR; in TCRdb, only in-frame clones are kept and a portion is missing. The table shows approximately 37,000 clones, with about 81% occurring only once. The rearrangement links TRBV9 to TRBJ1-2; possible D gene TRBD1, 5 bases. The receptor comes from a boy between 10 and 17 years old with severe ulcerative colitis. Sequences were obtained from gut tissue. CDR3 coding DNA: TGTGCCAGCAGCGTGGATTTGGGGGACCCAAATTATGGCTACACCTTC. Its translation is CASSVDLGDPNYGYTF. Full variable domain (outside the CDR3, taken from reference TRBV9 and TRBJ1-2): DSGVTQTPKHLITATGQRVTLRCSPRSGDLSVYWYQQSLDQGLQFLIQYYNGEERAKGNILERFSAQQFPDLHSELNLSSLELGDSALYFCASSVDLGDPNYGYTFGSGTRLTVV.